This T cell receptor beta chain was retrieved from a study of shared clonotypes between healthy human individuals (dated by TCRdb to between 2020 and 2021). About the study as a whole: A few men and two women, aged 18 to 49 years, made up the cohort. Libraries were prepared and TCR repertoires were sequenced by different laboratories using diverse techniques, in order to increase sequencing depth and limit assay-specific biases. To estimate repertoire size and how much clonotypes are shared between individuals, the study performed deep sequencing of blood TCR repertoires from five healthy adults. Per donor, three plates each were used for CD4 naive and CD4 memory, two for CD8 naive, and one for CD8 memory. Between about 0.85 and 8.9 billion PBMCs per donor were obtained by leukapheresis. Broad study findings and their caveats: Sampling was restricted to blood, and TCR repertoires in tissues likely differ from the TCR repertoires found in blood. Sharing across several donors was observed for around 5% of naive CD4, 3.5% of naive CD8, over 2% of memory CD4, and approximately 0.41% of memory CD8 clonotypes. Based on pairwise subsampling, the degree of clonotype sharing among donors was expected to be affected by sequencing depth. Incomplete sequencing was indicated by rarefaction of sorted-subset datasets, despite the large sequencing depth. The small number of donors limited the genetic and exposure-history diversity represented. Clonotypes shared by all four sorted-subset donors showed higher generation probabilities than non-shared clonotypes. Naive subsets generally had larger estimated clonotype richness than memory subsets.

The donors were healthy, HIV-negative adults with no recently reported acute infections or vaccinations. Every donor was a Caucasian adult residing in Nashville, Tennessee, USA. CD4+ T cells were enriched by magnetic negative selection; naive cells were then positively selected on CD45RA, and the negative fraction formed the memory subset. After blood collection by leukapheresis, PBMCs were isolated using Ficoll-Histopaque density gradient centrifugation and then cryopreserved in the vapor phase of liquid nitrogen. Analytical flow cytometry was used to check the purity and quantity of each magnetically sorted T cell population. Genomic DNA was isolated from each sorted fraction and quantified by UV absorbance on a Nanodrop 2000c. This clone was observed a single time. Its antigen is not yet known. It has no much larger one-base neighbor in the sample; base qualities were not kept. The germline V gene supplies CDR1 SGHRS and CDR2 YFSETQ. The CDR3 numbers 14 residues from cysteine through phenylalanine. Of the read, only the CDR3 DNA is kept; its 42 bases are in frame from base 1. V is shortened by 6 bases, J by 2 bases, and the region joining them spans 13 bases.

TCR CDR3 regions were amplified from genomic DNA by multiplex PCR using the deep immunoSEQ assay. Genomic DNA extracted from each cell subset was distributed evenly over all wells of several immunoSEQ 96-well plates, and each plate served as one replicate. Each replicate PCR for sorted subsets received roughly 200 ng genomic DNA, equal to roughly 29,000 T cell genomes. Purified libraries were quantified with a Qubit 3.0 fluorometer, sized on a Bioanalyzer 2100, and re-quantified with the KAPA Library Quantification kit. Every immunoSEQ 96-well plate was sequenced on a dedicated single-read 150-cycle Illumina NextSeq 550 flow cell. In the paper's pipeline: Because only junctional sequences without quality scores were contained in the immunoSEQ output, filtering matching that applied to full-length reads could not be performed. Sequences were annotated with PyIR, a Python wrapper for IgBLAST v1.9, and V/J genes and CDR3 were assigned using IMGT germline references. Any read was removed if the V/J assignment was weak (E-value above 1e-6), the CDR3 was missing, or the read contained stop codons, out-of-frame junctions, or ambiguous translated residues. V3J clonotypes were defined as sequences sharing an identical inferred V gene, J gene, and CDR3 amino acid sequence. The percentage overlap between two repertoires was calculated by dividing the number of shared unique clonotypes by the size of the smaller repertoire. RTK rarefaction, the Chao1 estimator, and Recon v2.1 estimates of unobserved clonotypes were used to assess repertoire richness. For all TCRbeta clonotypes obtained by the gDNA method from a handful of donors, generation probabilities were computed with OLGA. TCRdb took this table from immuneACCESS and kept in-frame rearrangements with V and J called. Such tables lack part of the clones; where checked against another copy, unresolved V genes explain under half of the gap, and the rest is unexplained. V, J and clone size reflect that table, while D and trimming were determined from the DNA. Here the sample has 550,000 to 850,000 clones; over 60% occur a single time. The ten most abundant clones make up approximately 1.7% of the sample.

Sequencing was carried out using memory CD4+ T cells sorted from blood. This sample's cell subset or site label indicates: CD45RA-negative fraction. The rearranged chain carries TRBV5-1 and TRBJ2-3; the D segment could be TRBD2, given 7 matching bases. The TCR comes from a woman younger than 45 in good health. The sequenced DNA is TGCGCCAGCAAGGGGGGGTCTGACACAGATACGCAGTATTTT. The encoded protein is CASKGGSDTDTQYF.